The T cell receptor beta chain under discussion was sequenced for a study of blood T cell repertoires in COVID-19. Study-level background: The study drew acute and convalescent COVID-19 samples from the United States, Italy and Spain. Sources were T cells, B-cell-depleted T cells, or PBMCs; the material itself was cDNA or gDNA.

Original analysis: Using reference gene primer amplification, nucleated cell counts were estimated. Libraries were prepared by immunoSEQ multiplex PCR; TCRdb keeps only in-frame clonotypes and omits some of them. V and J calls and clone size are given by that table; D and trimming were obtained from the DNA. The sample lists approximately 210,000 clones; about 89% were seen once. The germline V gene encodes CDR1 MNHEY and CDR2 SVGAGI. V lost 6 bases and J 2 bases, leaving 15 bases between the germline ends. The CDR3 runs 15 residues. This TCR was sampled from a middle-aged woman with acute or convalescent COVID-19. Sequencing was done on a sample of peripheral blood. The J gene is TRBJ2-3, the V gene TRBV6-5, with D uncertain. CDR3 nucleotides: TGTGCCAGCAGGGTCGACTCAGTGGCCACAGATACGCAGTATTTT. It is translated as CASRVDSVATDTQYF.